This is a list of T cell receptor beta chains from one sample in a study of cytomegalovirus exposure and HLA in healthy donors. Assay used: immunoSEQ multiplex PCR; TCRdb lists only in-frame clones, some missing. The sample consists of about 140,000 clones, more than 65% of them appearing once. Sequencing used PBMCs. Receptors originate from a woman in her thirties in good health and CMV-seronegative. CDR3s leave out the opening cysteine and the closing phenylalanine or tryptophan. Each record gives: D gene, V gene, CDR3 length, J gene, CDR3 protein. A D gene is named only where the DNA matches it firmly.

TRBD2	TRBV7-9	13	TRBJ2-3	ASSLVGGGADTQY
-	TRBV28	13	TRBJ1-2	ASSLSAGRFYGYT
TRBD1	TRBV7-3	13	TRBJ2-1	ASSQGGTGGYEQF
TRBD2	TRBV10-3	11	TRBJ2-3	AISSSGRDTQY
TRBD1	TRBV28	11	TRBJ2-7	ASSFGDRGEQY
-	TRBV15	12	TRBJ1-3	ATSSPSSGNTIY
-	TRBV5-5	10	TRBJ1-1	ASSFRDTEAF
-	TRBV27	13	TRBJ1-1	ASSFGGATNTEAF
TRBD2	TRBV6-4	15	TRBJ2-1	ASSDGYRLAGYNEQF
-	TRBV21-1	13	TRBJ2-7	ASSREPGGGYEQY
TRBD1	TRBV18	13	TRBJ2-2	ASSPWTGETGELF
TRBD1	TRBV4-1	12	TRBJ2-5	ASSPGQGRETQY
-	TRBV20-1	8	TRBJ2-5	SALQETQY
-	TRBV7-2	13	-	ASSLTALSSYEQY
-	TRBV5-6	11	TRBJ2-7	ASSLTHSYEQY
TRBD1	TRBV9	12	TRBJ1-6	ASSVRDSNSPLH
TRBD2	TRBV10-3	12	TRBJ2-5	ASGLAGAEETQY
TRBD1	TRBV7-2	15	TRBJ1-4	ASSLGQGPGTNEKLF
-	TRBV10-1	14	TRBJ2-5	ASSESGHNFRETQY
TRBD1	TRBV19	12	TRBJ1-1	ASSMGTGATEAF
TRBD2	TRBV5-1	14	TRBJ2-1	ASSSIAGGPYTEQF
TRBD1	TRBV29-1	13	TRBJ2-7	SVRKTGMGPYEQY
-	TRBV6-5	11	TRBJ1-2	ASSYPGNYGYT
TRBD2	TRBV9	14	TRBJ2-5	ASSVGVAGGEETQY
-	TRBV11-2	12	TRBJ2-1	ASSSPQGLLWQF
TRBD1	TRBV7-9	13	TRBJ2-2	ASSLVGQAVGELF
-	TRBV27	12	TRBJ2-1	ASGNRDILDEQF
TRBD2	TRBV6-1	11	TRBJ2-7	ASSPQRDYEQY
-	TRBV10-2	15	TRBJ1-1	ASSEPGEGMGNTEAF
-	TRBV4-2	11	TRBJ1-1	ASSQDAGREAF
-	TRBV7-9	13	TRBJ1-1	ASSLVSQGNTEAF